What follows are 31 T cell receptor beta chains derived from one specimen sequenced in a study of graft-versus-host responses after intestinal transplantation. TCRdb's copy holds only in-frame clones and misses some; the assay was immunoSEQ multiplex PCR. The table records approximately 90,000 clones, less than 95% of them present only once. No antigen is known for these receptors. This specimen consisted of unstimulated CD8+ T cells sorted from spleen or lymph node cells, obtained before transplant. These receptor sequences come from a human donor who was the organ donor for an intestinal transplant.

The chain has TRBV7-9 and TRBJ1-1; D ambiguous. This CDR3 contains 12 residues. Between the trimmed V and J ends, which lost 4 bases and 4 bases, there was a span of 7 bases. Germline CDR1 is SEHNR and CDR2 is FQNEAQ (reference sequence). CDR3: CASSYASTEAFF. CDR3 DNA: TGTGCCAGCAGCTACGCTAGCACTGAAGCTTTCTTT.

Regarding this clone: The final CDR3 position lacks the conserved phenylalanine or tryptophan, pointing to a likely read error. The chain carries TRBV4-1 and TRBJ1-6; 10 nucleotides align to TRBD1. The V and J ends lost 4 bases and 10 bases, in that order; junction bases with no gene match: 4. CDR3 size: 14 residues. Germline V gene sequence: CDR1 MGHRA, CDR2 YSYEKL. The CDR3 nucleotides are TGCGCCAGCAGCCTCGGGACAGGGGCGTCACCCCTCCACCTT. Protein: CASSLGTGASPLHL.

The rearrangement uses TRBV27 and TRBJ1-3; D unclear. V shed 4 bases and J shed 4 bases, with 8 bases lying between them. The CDR3 contains 13 residues. Germline V gene sequence: CDR1 MNHEY, CDR2 SMNVEV (reference sequence). The CDR3 DNA sequence: TGTGCCAGCAGTTATACACAGGGAAACACCATATATTTT. This translates into CASSYTQGNTIYF.

This CDR3 is CASSPGGYEQYF. CDR3 DNA sequence: TGTGCCAGCAGCCCGGGGGGGTACGAGCAGTACTTC. The chain is built from TRBV5-6 and TRBJ2-7; 8 positions agree with TRBD2. This CDR3 spans 12 amino acids. V dropped 4 bases and J dropped 4; count of bases not matched to a gene: 1. Germline assignment: CDR1 SGHDT and CDR2 YYEEEE.

The J gene is TRBJ2-5, the V gene TRBV7-9; 8 positions agree with TRBD2. The trim removed 3 bases at V and 0 bases at J, leaving 9 bases unmatched. Germline CDR1 SEHNR, CDR2 FQNEAQ (reference sequence). The length of the CDR3 is 17 residues. The CDR3 sequence is CASSLSAGGAYQETQYF. The CDR3 DNA sequence: TGTGCCAGCAGCTTGAGCGCGGGGGGCGCGTACCAAGAGACCCAGTACTTC.

About this clone itself: An end of the junction differs from the germline gene, which may be a read error. This chain uses TRBV7-7 with TRBJ2-1; TRBD2 might be the D (6 bases). Germline V gives CDR1 SSHAT, CDR2 FNYEAQ (reference sequence). The CDR3 runs 15 residues. CDR3 in amino acids: CASSIRDWTTNEQFF. CDR3 DNA: TGTGCTAGCAGCATCCGGGACTGGACGACCAATGAGCAGTTCTTC.

The gene calls are TRBV27 and TRBJ2-6, with D perhaps matching TRBD1 (6 bases). V was shortened by 2 bases and J by 0 bases, with 11 bases between the two germline ends. Germline CDR1 and CDR2: MNHEY and SMNVEV (reference sequence). This CDR3 contains 17 residues. The CDR3 is CASSLLDRPSGANVLTF. CDR3 DNA: TGTGCCAGCAGTTTACTTGACAGGCCCTCTGGGGCCAACGTCCTGACTTTC.

This clone was observed a single time. Other DNA variants within this sample encode the same CDR3. V and J are TRBV4-1 and TRBJ2-3; 8 bases align to TRBD2. The V and J ends lost 3 bases and 11 bases, in that order; junction bases with no gene match: 4. Per the germline V gene, CDR1 is MGHRA and CDR2 is YSYEKL. This CDR3 comprises 12 residues. In DNA form, the CDR3 reads TGCGCCAGCAGCCACGGGACTAGAGGGCAGTATTTT. Protein product: CASSHGTRGQYF.

This clone has only one observation. CDR3 sequence: CASSSTGTGPLEQYF. CDR3 sequence (DNA): TGTGCCAGTAGCAGTACCGGGACAGGGCCCCTCGAGCAGTACTTC. V gene TRBV19 combines with J gene TRBJ2-7, with 9 bases identical to TRBD1. The V segment lost 6 bases and the J segment 6 bases; nucleotides outside the gene matches: 12. Germline lookup yields CDR1 LNHDA and CDR2 SQIVND (reference sequence). The CDR3 is 15 residues long.

The chain has TRBV7-8 and TRBJ1-1; tentative D call: TRBD1 (6 bases). Germline V CDR1 and CDR2: SGHVS, FQNEAQ. V lost 2 bases and J 1 base, leaving 20 bases between the germline ends. The CDR3 is made up of 18 amino acids. The CDR3 DNA follows: TGTGCCAGCAGCTTATGGAGTTTGGGTGGGGGCCCGAACACTGAAGCTTTCTTT. Its protein is CASSLWSLGGGPNTEAFF.

The genes are TRBV2 and TRBJ2-3; 8 bases match TRBD1. The CDR3 has 13 amino acids. V dropped 3 bases and J dropped 6; count of bases not matched to a gene: 2. Germline V gene sequence: CDR1 SNHLY, CDR2 FYNNEI. Here the CDR3 DNA reads TGTGCCAGCAGTGACAGGGGGCGGGATACGCAGTATTTT. This sequence encodes CASSDRGRDTQYF.

The chain combines TRBV4-3 with TRBJ2-3, with 8 positions matching TRBD2. CDR3 length: 15 residues. V lost 2 bases and J lost 5; bases outside the gene matches: 6. CDR1 and CDR2 from the germline V gene are LGHNA and YSLEER. The CDR3 here is CASSQYGGAEDTQYF. DNA for the CDR3: TGCGCCAGCAGCCAATACGGGGGGGCGGAAGATACGCAGTATTTT.

The gene calls are TRBV2 and TRBJ1-1; a possible D gene is TRBD1 (6 bases). Germline loops: CDR1 SNHLY, CDR2 FYNNEI. Trimming took off 6 bases at V and 0 bases at J, with 17 bases between the two ends. This CDR3 contains 16 residues. CDR3 sequence reads: CASRLTRGSMNTEAFF. CDR3 bases: TGTGCCAGCAGATTAACCAGGGGCTCAATGAACACTGAAGCTTTCTTT.

The chain employs TRBV4-1 and TRBJ1-5; D unclear. V lost 1 base and J lost 0, with 10 bases in between. The germline V gene encodes CDR1 MGHRA and CDR2 YSYEKL. The CDR3 consists of 16 residues. CDR3 sequence: CASSQGPDFSNQPQHF. For the CDR3, the DNA is TGCGCCAGCAGCCAAGGGCCCGATTTTAGCAATCAGCCCCAGCATTTT.

The chain couples TRBV15 to TRBJ2-6, with 12 bases identical to TRBD2. The CDR3 loop spans 18 amino acids. Germline V gives CDR1 LNHNV, CDR2 YYDKDF (reference sequence). V shed 5 bases and J 2 bases; nucleotides not matched to a gene: 7. The CDR3 nucleotides are TGTGCCACCAGCGAGACCAGACTAGCGGGGGCTGGGGCCAACGTCCTGACTTTC. This gives the protein CATSETRLAGAGANVLTF.

The chain's CDR3 is CASSFRTYEQYF. CDR3 bases: TGTGCCAGCAGCTTTAGAACCTACGAGCAGTACTTC. This chain uses TRBV7-9 with TRBJ2-7; D is uncertain. This CDR3 spans 12 amino acids. Germline-derived CDR1 and CDR2 are SEHNR and FQNEAQ (reference sequence). Trimming cost V 3 bases and J 2 bases, with 5 bases left between them.

The chain recombines TRBV9 with TRBJ1-5, with a possible D match to TRBD1 (5 bases). Germline values: CDR1 SGDLS, CDR2 YYNGEE. The CDR3 sequence is 13 residues long. Trimming removed 0 bases from V and 4 bases from J, with 5 bases in between. CDR3 region: CASSVGTNQPQHF. CDR3 coding DNA: TGTGCCAGCAGCGTAGGGACAAATCAGCCCCAGCATTTT.

The chain links TRBV29-1 to TRBJ1-1, with D unresolved. From germline, CDR1 is SQVTM and CDR2 ANQGSEA. There are 11 residues in the CDR3. Trimming pared 2 bases from V and 5 bases from J, leaving 6 bases between. In DNA, the CDR3 is TGCAGCGTTGAAAGGCGGACTGAAGCTTTCTTT. The encoded protein is CSVERRTEAFF.

This clone appeared a single time. The chain has TRBV27 and TRBJ1-6; D remains ambiguous. The length of the CDR3 is 12 residues. V was clipped by 6 bases and J by 7 bases, with 7 bases between them. Per germline, CDR1 MNHEY and CDR2 SMNVEV (reference sequence). The CDR3: CASSPINSPLHF. In DNA, the CDR3 is TGTGCCAGCAGCCCCATCAATTCACCCCTCCACTTT.

The chain links TRBV9 to TRBJ1-2; D is ambiguous. The V and J ends lost 0 bases and 8 bases respectively, with 17 bases between them. Germline V lookup: CDR1 SGDLS, CDR2 YYNGEE. CDR3 length: 15 amino acids. Written as DNA, the CDR3 is TGTGCCAGCAGCGTAGAAGTGGGAGCTTCGGAGGGCTACACCTTC. Residues: CASSVEVGASEGYTF. The full variable domain, its missing parts supplied by reference TRBV9 and TRBJ1-2, is DSGVTQTPKHLITATGQRVTLRCSPRSGDLSVYWYQQSLDQGLQFLIQYYNGEERAKGNILERFSAQQFPDLHSELNLSSLELGDSALYFCASSVEVGASEGYTFGSGTRLTVV.

With respect to this clone: Other DNA sequences in this sample translate to the same CDR3. This rearrangement joins TRBV27 to TRBJ2-7, with 7 bases matching TRBD1. With V trimmed by 8 bases and J by 2 bases, 0 bases remained unmatched. The CDR3 covers 11 residues. Germline V gives CDR1 MNHEY, CDR2 SMNVEV (reference sequence). CDR3 loop: CASGTAYEQYF. CDR3 DNA: TGTGCCAGCGGGACAGCCTACGAGCAGTACTTC.

The chain links TRBV29-1 to TRBJ2-7, with unresolved D. Germline V gene lookup returns CDR1 SQVTM and CDR2 ANQGSEA. The CDR3 is made up of 12 amino acids. V lost 4 bases to trimming and J lost 2 bases, with 9 bases between them. Here the CDR3 DNA reads TGCAGCGTTGCTGGTGCGGCCTACGAGCAGTACTTC. Translating it yields CSVAGAAYEQYF.

The genes are TRBV6-8 and TRBJ2-7; 7 positions agree with TRBD1. The trim removed 6 bases at V and 0 bases at J, leaving 20 bases unmatched. The CDR3 has 19 residues. Per the germline V gene, CDR1 is MNHGY and CDR2 is SAAAGT. This CDR3 is CASSTDRDREDLSSYEQYF. For the CDR3, the DNA is TGTGCCAGCAGCACCGACCGGGACAGAGAAGACTTGAGCTCCTACGAGCAGTACTTC.

The rearrangement joins TRBV4-1 to TRBJ2-7; D is undetermined. CDR1 is MGHRA, CDR2 YSYEKL, per germline. The CDR3 is 14 amino acids. V was clipped by 4 bases and J by 0 bases, with 10 bases between them. CDR3 region: CASSLRLSSYEQYF. The DNA for the CDR3 is TGCGCCAGCAGCCTCCGCCTCAGCTCCTACGAGCAGTACTTC.

The rearrangement links TRBV7-2 to TRBJ2-5; D gene unclear. Deletions cut 4 bases from V and 5 bases from J, with 14 bases between. Germline-derived CDR1 and CDR2 are SGHTA and FQGNSA. The CDR3 sequence is 14 residues long. CDR3 bases: TGTGCCAGCAGCTCCTACGGCGGCTTGGAGACCCAGTACTTC. Translating gives CASSSYGGLETQYF.

This clone appeared a single time. This chain links TRBV20-1 with TRBJ1-2; D not resolved. Looked up from germline, CDR1 is DFQATT and CDR2 is SNEGSKA (reference sequence). V was clipped by 0 bases and J by 5 bases, with 4 bases between them. This CDR3 contains 11 residues. The CDR3 nucleotides are TGCAGTGCTAGAGACCGGTATGGCTACACCTTC. Translated: CSARDRYGYTF.

V and J are TRBV4-3 and TRBJ1-2; 9 bases align to TRBD1. Trimming removed 4 bases from V and 4 bases from J; junction bases left unmatched: 4. CDR1 is LGHNA and CDR2 is YSLEER in the germline V gene. The CDR3 runs 14 residues. The DNA of the CDR3 is TGCGCCAGCAGCCCGGGACAGGGAATCTATGGCTACACCTTC. Its protein product is CASSPGQGIYGYTF.

The chain links TRBV4-3 to TRBJ2-3, with TRBD2 matching 14 bases. The CDR3 length is 17 residues. The germline CDR1 and CDR2 sequences are LGHNA and YSLEER. Trimming removed 0 bases from V and 1 base from J; junction bases left unmatched: 0. The CDR3 sequence: CASSQEGLAGGTDTQYF. In DNA, the CDR3 is TGCGCCAGCAGCCAAGAGGGACTAGCGGGGGGCACAGATACGCAGTATTTT.

This clone was recorded only once. The chain uses TRBV2 and TRBJ2-7; a weak D match, TRBD1 (6 bases). The CDR3 runs 14 residues. CDR1 and CDR2 from the germline V gene are SNHLY and FYNNEI. The V gene lost 5 bases and the J gene lost 0 bases, with 11 bases spanning the gap. The CDR3 sequence is CASSPGQLSYEQYF. The CDR3 DNA is TGTGCCAGCAGTCCGGGACAACTCTCCTACGAGCAGTACTTC.

This clone was observed once. The V call is TRBV7-9, the J call TRBJ2-6, with 9 positions matching TRBD1. Germline CDR1 reads SEHNR; CDR2 reads FQNEAQ (reference sequence). The CDR3 is 14 amino acids. V was clipped by 5 bases and J by 11 bases; unmatched bases: 7. CDR3 sequence (DNA): TGTGCCAGCAGCCTCGGGACAGGGCCCTACGTCCTGACTTTC. Its protein is CASSLGTGPYVLTF.

As to this clone: The junction does not match germline at one end; this may be a read error. The rearrangement links TRBV6-1 to TRBJ1-1; TRBD1 is a possible D gene (5 bases). The CDR3 length is 16 residues. CDR1 is MNHNS and CDR2 is SASEGT in the germline V gene. CDR3 amino acids: CASREDRGRGNTEAFF. CDR3 nucleotides: TGTGCCAGCAGGGAAGACCGGGGGAGGGGAAACACTGAAGCTTTCTTT.